These 12 T cell receptor beta chains were sequenced from one sample in a study of Ad26.COV2.S vaccination and SARS-CoV-2 variants. Produced via immunoSEQ multiplex PCR; TCRdb's table is partial and in-frame only. Seen here are about 400,000 clones, 83% observed once, and the top ten hold around 7.4%. The treatment here: 19 received Ad26.COV2.S at low or high dose, single or two shots; about 5 received placebo; per-sample allocation not given. Collection of samples fell on day 63 after the first vaccine or placebo injection. The material sequenced was peripheral blood, taken in a trial of Ad26.COV2.S vaccine versus placebo. Receptors originate from a person between 18 and 65 years old who received the Ad26.COV2.S COVID-19 vaccine or a placebo.

This clone has a handful of counts. The chain carries TRBV19 and TRBJ1-6; no clear D gene. Per the germline V gene, CDR1 is LNHDA and CDR2 is SQIVND (reference sequence). V was pared by 2 bases and J by 8 bases, with 10 bases between. The CDR3 loop spans 14 amino acids. In DNA form, the CDR3 reads TGTGCCAGTAGTATATGGGGAGTGGATTCACCCCTCCACTTT. This sequence encodes CASSIWGVDSPLHF.

The V and J genes are TRBV18 and TRBJ1-1; unclear D gene. V lost 3 bases, J lost 1 base, and 9 bases lay in between. Germline V gives CDR1 KGHSH, CDR2 LQKENI. This CDR3 comprises 14 residues. The CDR3 bases are TGTGCCAGCTCACCGGCGCAGAAGAACACTGAAGCTTTCTTT. Translation gives CASSPAQKNTEAFF.

The J gene is TRBJ2-2, the V gene TRBV7-3; TRBD2 matches at 11 bases. The J segment lost 4 bases and the V segment lost 4 bases, leaving 8 bases of the junction unmatched. The germline V gene encodes CDR1 SGHTA and CDR2 FQGTGA. The CDR3 extends over 17 amino acids. CDR3 sequence reads: CASSSRAGTSGTGELFF. The CDR3 DNA sequence: TGTGCCAGCAGCTCACGAGCCGGGACTAGCGGCACCGGGGAGCTGTTTTTT.

This clone was observed once. The CDR3 reads CASSLDGTGTQYF. The CDR3 region has the DNA TGTGCCAGCAGCTTAGACGGCACAGGGACCCAGTACTTC. The V call is TRBV11-3, the J call TRBJ2-5, with D perhaps matching TRBD1 (5 bases). V shed 0 bases and J shed 7 bases, with 9 bases lying between them. This CDR3 is built from 13 residues. Germline loops: CDR1 SGHNT, CDR2 YENEEA.

The chain has TRBV5-6 and TRBJ2-5; 15 positions agree with TRBD2. This CDR3 comprises 16 residues. Germline CDR1 and CDR2: SGHDT and YYEEEE. After removal of 5 bases from V and 5 bases from J, the junction contained 7 bases not matched to a gene. DNA of the CDR3: TGTGCCAGCAGACGGGGACTAGCGGGAGGCTATGAGACCCAGTACTTC. Translation: CASRRGLAGGYETQYF. The entire variable domain, with the rest obtained from reference TRBV5-6 and TRBJ2-5, is as follows: DAGVTQSPTHLIKTRGQQVTLRCSPKSGHDTVSWYQQALGQGPQFIFQYYEEEERQRGNFPDRFSGHQFPNYSSELNVNALLLGDSALYLCASRRGLAGGYETQYFGPGTRLLVL.

This chain connects TRBV5-5 to TRBJ1-4; D gene unclear. V was cut by 10 bases and J by 7 bases, with 20 bases left in between. The CDR3 covers 14 residues. Germline lookup yields CDR1 SGHKS and CDR2 YYEKEE (reference sequence). CDR3 sequence (DNA): TGTGCCGTTTCGACGCCAGGAGACGGTGAAAAACTGTTTTTT. Its protein product is CAVSTPGDGEKLFF.

This clone appeared a single time. The CDR3 is CASSWGSQGYGYTF. In DNA form, the CDR3 reads TGTGCCAGCAGCTGGGGATCCCAGGGCTATGGCTACACCTTC. J is TRBJ1-2 and V is TRBV5-4; TRBD1 might be the D (5 bases). With 3 bases removed from V and 4 bases from J, the gap between germline ends came to 13 bases. The CDR3 loop spans 14 amino acids. Germline lookup yields CDR1 SGHNT and CDR2 YYREEE (reference sequence).

The chain joins TRBV6-5 to TRBJ2-3; maybe TRBD1 (6 bases). Per germline, CDR1 MNHEY and CDR2 SVGAGI. This CDR3 region has 13 residues. The V gene lost 6 bases and the J gene lost 5 bases, with 12 bases spanning the gap. CDR3 residues: CASSNYREDTQYF. The CDR3 DNA follows: TGTGCCAGCAGCAACTACAGGGAAGATACGCAGTATTTT.

This clone has a count of ten or more. This chain joins TRBV5-1 and TRBJ2-6; unclear D gene. V gave up 1 base and J gave up 0 bases, with 5 bases separating them. Germline V gene sequence: CDR1 SGHRS, CDR2 YFSETQ. The CDR3 contains 15 residues. DNA for the CDR3: TGCGCCAGCAGCTTGAGACTCTCTGGGGCCAACGTCCTGACTTTC. The encoded protein is CASSLRLSGANVLTF.

V and J are TRBV7-9 and TRBJ1-1; 7 bases align to TRBD1. This CDR3 has 15 amino acids. Germline lookup yields CDR1 SEHNR and CDR2 FQNEAQ (reference sequence). The J segment lost 0 bases and the V segment lost 4 bases, leaving 5 bases of the junction unmatched. The CDR3 loop is CASSSPGQLNTEAFF. The CDR3 region has the DNA TGTGCCAGCAGCTCCCCGGGACAGTTGAACACTGAAGCTTTCTTT. Using reference TRBV7-9 and TRBJ1-1 for the parts outside the CDR3, the full variable domain is DTGVSQNPRHKITKRGQNVTFRCDPISEHNRLYWYRQTLGQGPEFLTYFQNEAQLEKSRLLSDRFSAERPKGSFSTLEIQRTEQGDSAMYLCASSSPGQLNTEAFFGQGTRLTVV.

The chain carries TRBV29-1 and TRBJ1-2, with 7 bases identical to TRBD1. V lost 3 bases, J lost 8 bases, and 6 bases stayed unmatched. The CDR3 has 12 residues. Looked up from germline, CDR1 is SQVTM and CDR2 is ANQGSEA. The DNA for the CDR3 is TGCAGCGTTGATATAGGGGGCAGAGGCTACACCTTC. Translating gives CSVDIGGRGYTF.

The V call is TRBV27, the J call TRBJ1-2; 9 nucleotides agree with TRBD1. V shed 6 bases and J 5 bases; nucleotides not matched to a gene: 1. This CDR3 is built from 12 residues. The germline CDR1 and CDR2 sequences are MNHEY and SMNVEV (reference sequence). In nucleotides, the CDR3 is TGTGCCAGCAGGGACAGGGGTTATGGCTACACCTTC. This codes for CASRDRGYGYTF.